The clone carrying this T cell receptor beta chain was found a few times. As yet, its antigen is unknown. This specimen belongs to a study of T cell repertoires in cytomegalovirus infection. Study-level points and caveats: It was HLA-C-restricted CMV-specific TCR beta clonotypes that dominated the response ex vivo.

Via MiXCR, TCRdb re-called the reads, giving one row per CDR3 protein. Altogether about 570,000 distinct CDR3 sequences are present, approximately 40% being singletons, with the ten largest covering 48%. The CDR3 runs 15 residues. The V and J ends lost 5 bases and 4 bases respectively, with 17 bases between them. Germline values: CDR1 SGHTA, CDR2 FQGNSA. The input for sequencing was cultured PBMCs, taken from culture after CMV antigen stimulation. This sequence originates from a human donor in good health (CMV status not recorded). Some clones in this sample may be carry-over from other donors' samples. The chain is built from TRBV7-2 and TRBJ2-5; TRBD1 is a possible D gene (7 bases). CDR3 protein: CASSPGGLGGETQYF. The CDR3 coding sequence is TGTGCCAGCAGCCCAGGGGGACTGGGGGGAGAGACCCAGTACTTC.